A single sample is the source of the 13 T cell receptor beta chains below, sequenced in a study of OX40 agonist ivuxolimab in advanced cancers. Only in-frame clones appear in the TCRdb table, and some are missing; sequencing was by immunoSEQ multiplex PCR. The table includes about 73,000 clones, about 92% detected once. Sample: CD4+ or CD8+ T cells sorted from blood, taken in a trial of the OX40 agonist ivuxolimab. These receptors originate from an adult with an advanced solid tumor such as melanoma, head and neck, liver or kidney cancer.

This chain links TRBV5-4 with TRBJ1-1, with D possibly TRBD1 on 5 matching bases. Trimming took 0 bases from V and 11 from J, leaving 11 bases between them. The CDR3 totals 12 residues. The germline gives CDR1 SGHNT, CDR2 YYREEE (reference sequence). The CDR3 DNA sequence: TGTGCCAGCAGCTTGGCCGGGGGTGAGGCTTTCTTT. Its translation is CASSLAGGEAFF.

This clone came up once. This chain joins TRBV5-1 and TRBJ1-3; tentatively, D is TRBD1 (6 bases). This CDR3 spans 14 amino acids. Trimming shortened V by 0 bases and J by 2 bases, and 6 bases separated the two germline ends. Germline V gene data show CDR1 as SGHRS and CDR2 as YFSETQ. The CDR3 is CASSLDRAGNTIYF. CDR3 bases: TGCGCCAGCAGCTTGGACAGGGCTGGAAACACCATATATTTT.

This sequence joins TRBV7-9 and TRBJ1-5, with D perhaps matching TRBD1 (5 bases). The germline gives CDR1 SEHNR, CDR2 FQNEAQ (reference sequence). With 2 bases removed from V and 4 bases from J, the gap between germline ends came to 9 bases. There are 14 residues in the CDR3. CDR3 bases: TGTGCCAGCAGCTTATCGAGGGGAAATCAGCCCCAGCATTTT. As protein: CASSLSRGNQPQHF. Based on the CDR3 plus reference TRBV7-9 and TRBJ1-5, the full variable domain is DTGVSQNPRHKITKRGQNVTFRCDPISEHNRLYWYRQTLGQGPEFLTYFQNEAQLEKSRLLSDRFSAERPKGSFSTLEIQRTEQGDSAMYLCASSLSRGNQPQHFGDGTRLSIL.

The chain has TRBV13 and TRBJ2-5; the D gene is possibly TRBD2 (6 bases). The V gene lost 5 bases and the J gene lost 1 base, with 11 bases spanning the gap. From germline, CDR1 is PRHDT and CDR2 FYEKMQ (reference sequence). The CDR3 has 14 amino acids. This chain's CDR3 is CASSQGLGQETQYF. DNA of the CDR3: TGTGCCAGCAGCCAGGGACTGGGCCAAGAGACCCAGTACTTC.

This chain uses TRBV6-5 with TRBJ1-4; 7 nucleotides align to TRBD1. The V and J ends lost 2 bases and 7 bases, in that order; junction bases with no gene match: 7. The CDR3 runs to 15 residues. The germline V gene encodes CDR1 MNHEY and CDR2 SVGAGI. DNA for the CDR3: TGTGCCAGCAGTTACCCCACAGGGGTCAGTGAAAAACTGTTTTTT. Translation gives CASSYPTGVSEKLFF.

This chain connects TRBV10-3 to TRBJ1-2; D remains unclear. The germline V and J ends were trimmed by 6 bases and 5 bases, with 10 bases remaining between them. Germline CDR1 is ENHRY and CDR2 is SYGVKD. The CDR3 runs 12 residues. The CDR3 DNA sequence: TGTGCCATCAGGCATCCGGGATATGGCTACACCTTC. As protein: CAIRHPGYGYTF.

The chain employs TRBV7-9 and TRBJ2-7, with D tentatively TRBD1 (5 bases). Germline loops: CDR1 SEHNR, CDR2 FQNEAQ (reference sequence). The CDR3 length is 13 residues. The V and J ends lost 1 base and 4 bases respectively, with 8 bases between them. CDR3 loop: CASSLEGWYEQYF. The CDR3 DNA reads TGTGCCAGCAGCTTAGAGGGGTGGTACGAGCAGTACTTC. Looking up the rest from reference TRBV7-9 and TRBJ2-7 gives the full variable domain: DTGVSQNPRHKITKRGQNVTFRCDPISEHNRLYWYRQTLGQGPEFLTYFQNEAQLEKSRLLSDRFSAERPKGSFSTLEIQRTEQGDSAMYLCASSLEGWYEQYFGPGTRLTVT.

This rearrangement joins TRBV27 to TRBJ1-5; TRBD1 might be the D (5 bases). Trimming pared 6 bases from V and 4 bases from J, leaving 16 bases between. This CDR3 spans 15 amino acids. From germline, CDR1 is MNHEY and CDR2 SMNVEV (reference sequence). DNA of the CDR3: TGTGCCAGCAGACTTGCGGGGCTACGAAATCAGCCCCAGCATTTT. Protein: CASRLAGLRNQPQHF.

The gene calls are TRBV5-8 and TRBJ1-2; D perhaps matches TRBD1 (5 bases). V gave up 5 bases and J gave up 4 bases, with 24 bases separating them. CDR1 SGHTS and CDR2 YDEGEE come from the germline V gene. The CDR3 loop spans 17 amino acids. The chain's CDR3 is CASSPRARNALGYGYTF. CDR3 sequence (DNA): TGTGCCAGCAGTCCCAGGGCGAGGAACGCCCTTGGCTATGGCTACACCTTC.

The chain is built from TRBV2 and TRBJ2-3; D gene ambiguous. This CDR3 has 13 residues. From germline, CDR1 is SNHLY and CDR2 FYNNEI. Trimming shortened V by 2 bases and J by 4 bases, and 7 bases separated the two germline ends. CDR3 protein: CASSERRADTQYF. The CDR3 nucleotides are TGTGCCAGCAGTGAAAGGAGAGCAGATACGCAGTATTTT.

The V and J genes are TRBV10-1 and TRBJ2-5, with 7 bases aligning to TRBD1. This CDR3 spans 17 amino acids. With 5 bases clipped from V and 0 bases from J, the junction kept 12 bases outside the gene matches. Germline lookup yields CDR1 WNHNN and CDR2 SYGVQD (reference sequence). DNA of the CDR3: TGCGCCAGCAGTAGTACCGGGACAGAGCCCAACCAAGAGACCCAGTACTTC. Protein product: CASSSTGTEPNQETQYF.

This chain uses TRBV12-5 with TRBJ2-2, with a possible D match to TRBD1 (6 bases). The CDR3 is 19 amino acids. Trimming removed 0 bases from V and 7 bases from J, with 24 bases in between. Germline CDR1 LGHNT, CDR2 FRNRAP. CDR3 DNA sequence: TGTGCTAGTGGTTTGGTACATGTGGGGGCCCCAGGACAGCACGGGGAGCTGTTTTTT. Encoded protein: CASGLVHVGAPGQHGELFF.

V is TRBV11-2 and J is TRBJ2-5; TRBD2 is a possible D gene (6 bases). Trimming pared 5 bases from V and 0 bases from J, leaving 10 bases between. The CDR3 spans 14 residues. The V gene's germline CDR1 is SGHAT and CDR2 FQNNGV. DNA of the CDR3: TGTGCCAGCAGCACGGGGGTTAACCAAGAGACCCAGTACTTC. It codes for CASSTGVNQETQYF.